This TCR beta chain was identified during a study of T cells in Graves' hyperthyroidism and ophthalmopathy. The TCR beta CDR3 regions underwent amplification using RNA transcripts as the source. First-round RT-PCR with HTBI primers amplified the TCR CDR3 region. TCRdb itself ran the multiplex PCR reads through MiXCR, one entry per CDR3 protein. This table has 550,000 to 800,000 distinct CDR3 sequences, roughly 15% appearing once. PBMCs were derived from about 10 ml fresh peripheral blood. The CDR3 contains 12 residues. Looked up from germline, CDR1 is KGHSH and CDR2 is LQKENI. With respect to this clonotype: The junction shows a germline mismatch at one end, possibly a read error.

The material sequenced was blood. The V and J genes are TRBV18 and TRBJ1-1, with 8 nucleotides matching TRBD1. The clonotype comes from a man in his late teens or twenties with Graves' hyperthyroidism. Here the CDR3 reads CAGSTGGIEAFF. The CDR3, as DNA: TGTGCCGGCTCAACAGGGGGGATTGAAGCTTTCTTT.